This TCR beta chain was recorded in a study of STAT5B mutations in CD4+ large granular lymphocyte leukemia. Study-wide findings and caveats: Top patient clones used TRBV06 genes more often: 8/27 versus 2/35 in controls. Roughly a quarter of private leukemic clonotypes occurred rarely in other patients' non-leukemic repertoires.

CDR1 and CDR2 from the germline V gene are LGHNA and YNFKEQ. V dropped 0 bases and J dropped 2 bases, with 21 bases sitting between them. The length of the CDR3 is 19 residues. For this clone: Its matching antigen is unknown.

The survey-level immunoSEQ assay was used. Authors' data handling: The detection floor for productive clonotype frequency was 2.59 x 10-5. Repertoires were generated with immunoSEQ multiplex PCR, while TCRdb's copy carries only in-frame clones and drops some. The D gene and trimming were derived from the DNA, and the V and J assignments and clone size from that table. Of around 30,000 clones listed, about four fifths are singletons. Sequenced sample: CD4+ T cells from blood buffy coats. This chain uses TRBV4-2 with TRBJ2-3, with D possibly called TRBD1 or TRBD2 (6 bases each). This TCR derives from a human donor in good health. The DNA of the CDR3 is TGTGCCAGCAGCCAAGATAATATCGCGGGACAAGCCCTCACAGATACGCAGTATTTT. Protein sequence: CASSQDNIAGQALTDTQYF.